This paragraph reports one T cell receptor (beta chain). In germline, CDR1 is SGHRS, CDR2 YFSETQ. The V gene end was trimmed by 2 bases and the J gene end by 0 bases; junction bases not matched to a gene: 4. The CDR3 contains 16 residues. The data stem from a study of cytomegalovirus exposure and HLA in healthy donors. The PCR contained 60 Vbeta and 13 Jbeta primers. Libraries were prepared by immunoSEQ multiplex PCR; TCRdb keeps only in-frame clonotypes and omits some of them. This table holds about 96,000 clones, about four fifths found once. The sequenced sample consisted of PBMCs. The receptor was isolated from an older woman in good health and CMV-seropositive. This chain joins TRBV5-1 and TRBJ2-1; 8 bases are a match to TRBD2. For the CDR3, the DNA is TGCGCCAGCAGCTTAGCGGGGGACGGCTCCTACAATGAGCAGTTCTTC. Residues: CASSLAGDGSYNEQFF.